The 22 T cell receptor beta chains given below trace back to one sample, sequenced in a study of shared clonotypes between healthy human individuals. Profiling relied on immunoSEQ multiplex PCR, and the TCRdb table lists in-frame clones only, not all of them. The sample records about 180,000 clones, approximately 92% being singletons. Sequenced sample: naive CD4+ T cells sorted from blood. Subset reported: CD45RA+ positively selected. The receptor set was obtained from a woman aged 25 to 45 in good health.

The chain combines TRBV6-5 with TRBJ2-7, with 9 bases aligning to TRBD1. V was pared by 4 bases and J by 0 bases, with 4 bases of the junction left unmatched. CDR1 is MNHEY, CDR2 SVGAGI, per germline. The CDR3 consists of 15 residues. CDR3 in amino acids: CASSWGQGRSYEQYF. The DNA of the CDR3 is TGTGCCAGCAGTTGGGGACAGGGCCGCTCCTACGAGCAGTACTTC.

This clone has only one observation. V gene TRBV7-9 combines with J gene TRBJ2-1; no clear D. Germline V gene data show CDR1 as SEHNR and CDR2 as FQNEAQ (reference sequence). V was cut by 2 bases and J by 8 bases, with 16 bases left in between. This CDR3 has 15 residues. CDR3 residues: CASSLRVIQMHEQFF. In DNA form, the CDR3 reads TGTGCCAGCAGCTTAAGGGTCATCCAGATGCATGAGCAGTTCTTC.

CDR3 in amino acids: CASSEGQLQPQHF. In nucleotides, the CDR3 is TGTGCCAGCAGTGAAGGACAGTTACAGCCCCAGCATTTT. The chain couples TRBV6-1 to TRBJ1-5; tentatively, D is TRBD1 (5 bases). CDR3 length: 13 amino acids. V lost 1 base and J lost 7, with 8 bases in between. Looked up from germline, CDR1 is MNHNS and CDR2 is SASEGT.

V usage is TRBV6-5 and J usage is TRBJ1-6; TRBD1 aligns across 8 bases. Germline V CDR1 and CDR2: MNHEY, SVGAGI. The ends lost 3 bases at V and 9 bases at J; junction bases unmatched: 10. The CDR3 totals 16 residues. The CDR3 spells CASSYRYRGGTSPLHF. For the CDR3, the DNA is TGTGCCAGCAGTTATAGGTACAGGGGGGGGACTTCACCCCTCCACTTT.

This clone came up once. Within the sample, other DNA sequences also encode this same CDR3. The V and J genes are TRBV28 and TRBJ1-1; D is ambiguous. V gave up 5 bases and J gave up 4 bases, with 11 bases separating them. The CDR3 spans 13 residues. The germline gives CDR1 MDHEN, CDR2 SYDVKM. The CDR3 DNA sequence: TGTGCCAGCAGTCTTGGAGGTGGCACTGAAGCTTTCTTT. This encodes CASSLGGGTEAFF. The full variable domain, completed using reference TRBV28 and TRBJ1-1, is DVKVTQSSRYLVKRTGEKVFLECVQDMDHENMFWYRQDPGLGLRLIYFSYDVKMKEKGDIPEGYSVSREKKERFSLILESASTNQTSMYLCASSLGGGTEAFFGQGTRLTVV.

The chain combines TRBV28 with TRBJ2-7; 14 bases map to TRBD2. V dropped 4 bases and J dropped 4; count of bases not matched to a gene: 6. This CDR3 is 16 amino acids long. In germline, CDR1 is MDHEN, CDR2 SYDVKM. The CDR3 nucleotides are TGTGCCAGCAGTTCCCCGGGACTAGCGGGAGCTTACGAGCAGTACTTC. This encodes CASSSPGLAGAYEQYF.

J is TRBJ2-7 and V is TRBV4-1; 11 bases align to TRBD1. Germline V gene sequence: CDR1 MGHRA, CDR2 YSYEKL. CDR3 size: 17 residues. With 0 bases clipped from V and 4 bases from J, the junction kept 8 bases outside the gene matches. The CDR3 bases are TGCGCCAGCAGCCAAGAGAGGAGGGGGACAGGGGGGTACGAGCAGTACTTC. The encoded protein is CASSQERRGTGGYEQYF.

The V and J genes are TRBV5-1 and TRBJ1-1; D gene unclear. The CDR3 runs to 13 residues. V was shortened by 7 bases and J by 4 bases, with 14 bases between the two germline ends. Germline V gene lookup returns CDR1 SGHRS and CDR2 YFSETQ. The CDR3 coding sequence is TGCGCCAGCCGATACACGGAAACCACTGAAGCTTTCTTT. Translated: CASRYTETTEAFF.

The rearrangement links TRBV10-3 to TRBJ2-7, with 8 bases fitting TRBD2. Trimming removed 10 bases from V and 5 bases from J; junction bases left unmatched: 13. Germline CDR1 reads ENHRY; CDR2 reads SYGVKD. CDR3 length: 14 residues. The DNA of the CDR3 is TGTGCCACTAGGGCGGGAGGCCACAGGGACGAGCAGTACTTC. Amino acid sequence: CATRAGGHRDEQYF.

V is TRBV6-5 and J is TRBJ2-7; 9 bases are shared with TRBD2. With V trimmed by 6 bases and J by 4 bases, 1 base remained unmatched. The germline V gene has CDR1 MNHEY and CDR2 SVGAGI. There are 12 residues in the CDR3. CDR3 in DNA: TGTGCCAGCAGAACTAGCGGGTACGAGCAGTACTTC. Translating gives CASRTSGYEQYF.

The V and J genes are TRBV18 and TRBJ2-7; perhaps TRBD2 as D (6 bases). Looked up from germline, CDR1 is KGHSH and CDR2 is LQKENI. CDR3 length: 15 amino acids. V was clipped by 6 bases and J by 2 bases, with 17 bases between them. Written as DNA, the CDR3 is TGTGCCAGCTCGCCGCAGGGACGGGGGACCTACGAGCAGTACTTC. Translated, it gives CASSPQGRGTYEQYF.

The V gene is TRBV4-1, the J gene TRBJ2-7; 12 nucleotides match TRBD1. Germline-derived CDR1 and CDR2 are MGHRA and YSYEKL. This CDR3 comprises 19 residues. V dropped 4 bases and J dropped 2; count of bases not matched to a gene: 15. CDR3 protein: CASSRLPGQGARTAYEQYF. The CDR3 region has the DNA TGCGCCAGCAGCCGCCTCCCGGGACAGGGGGCTCGGACGGCCTACGAGCAGTACTTC.

The V call is TRBV5-4, the J call TRBJ2-3; 8 bases align to TRBD2. CDR3 length equals 15 residues. Germline V gives CDR1 SGHNT, CDR2 YYREEE (reference sequence). V gave up 3 bases and J gave up 1 base; unmatched junction bases: 4. Here the CDR3 DNA reads TGTGCCAGCAGCTGGGAGACTAGCGGCACAGATACGCAGTATTTT. Translated, it gives CASSWETSGTDTQYF.

The V gene is TRBV2, the J gene TRBJ1-3; D ambiguous. The CDR3 is made up of 13 amino acids. The germline gives CDR1 SNHLY, CDR2 FYNNEI. V lost 6 bases and J 4 bases, leaving 10 bases between the germline ends. The CDR3 DNA sequence: TGTGCCAGCAGAGCCGTAGAAGGAAACACCATATATTTT. The encoded protein is CASRAVEGNTIYF.

The chain combines TRBV10-3 with TRBJ2-1; possibly TRBD2 for D (6 bases). CDR3 length: 13 residues. V gave up 10 bases and J gave up 8 bases, with 18 bases separating them. Germline V gene sequence: CDR1 ENHRY, CDR2 SYGVKD. The CDR3 DNA is TGTGCCACCTCCGGGACTGCCACCGATGAGCAGTTCTTC. It encodes CATSGTATDEQFF.

This clone was seen a single time. V gene TRBV18 combines with J gene TRBJ1-6, with TRBD1 as a possible D gene (6 bases). Per the germline V gene, CDR1 is KGHSH and CDR2 is LQKENI. The CDR3 covers 16 residues. Trimming removed 3 bases at V and 5 bases at J, with 14 bases between. The CDR3 sequence is CASSPRTEGDNSPLHF. The CDR3 coding sequence is TGTGCCAGCTCACCGAGGACAGAGGGGGATAATTCACCCCTCCACTTT.

The chain has TRBV30 and TRBJ2-1, with D possibly being TRBD2 (6 bases). Germline-derived CDR1 and CDR2 are GTSNPN and SVGIG (reference sequence). The CDR3 sequence is 18 residues long. Deletions cut 3 bases from V and 3 bases from J, with 24 bases between. The CDR3 bases are TGTGCCTGGAGGGCACCGGGTAGGGGAGGCCCTTTCTACAATGAGCAGTTCTTC. It yields the protein CAWRAPGRGGPFYNEQFF.

The chain employs TRBV2 and TRBJ2-7; D is tentatively TRBD1 or TRBD2 (5 bases each). Germline loops: CDR1 SNHLY, CDR2 FYNNEI. The CDR3 runs to 15 residues. The germline V and J ends were trimmed by 1 base and 4 bases, with 14 bases remaining between them. The CDR3 is CASSEGLERTYEQYF. Written as DNA, the CDR3 is TGTGCCAGCAGTGAAGGATTGGAGCGGACATACGAGCAGTACTTC.

This sequence joins TRBV19 and TRBJ2-3, with D perhaps TRBD1 (6 bases). The CDR3 has 17 residues. The ends were cut back, 3 bases at V and 4 bases at J, with 20 bases in the middle. Germline CDR1 is LNHDA and CDR2 is SQIVND (reference sequence). In DNA form, the CDR3 reads TGTGCCAGTAGTATGGGGGCAGGGCCCTTTTTGGCAGATACGCAGTATTTT. Its translation is CASSMGAGPFLADTQYF.

This clone was counted a few times. The chain links TRBV28 to TRBJ2-7; D is perhaps TRBD2 (6 bases). V lost 5 bases and J 6 bases, leaving 20 bases between the germline ends. Germline V gives CDR1 MDHEN, CDR2 SYDVKM. This CDR3 comprises 15 residues. The CDR3 DNA reads as TGTGCCAGCAGTCCCAGCGGGCAGGGAGCAGGCGAGCAGTACTTC. It codes for CASSPSGQGAGEQYF.

This chain joins TRBV29-1 and TRBJ2-3, with D possibly matching TRBD2 (6 bases). There are 14 residues in the CDR3. Germline V lookup: CDR1 SQVTM, CDR2 ANQGSEA. V was cut by 2 bases and J by 1 base, with 10 bases left in between. The DNA of the CDR3 is TGCAGCGTTGAATCGCGGGACCGCACAGATACGCAGTATTTT. Its translation: CSVESRDRTDTQYF.

The CDR3 sequence: CASSPRDRGRETQYF. As DNA, the CDR3 is TGTGCCAGCAGCCCCCGGGACAGGGGCCGGGAGACCCAGTACTTC. V usage is TRBV9 and J usage is TRBJ2-5, with 10 bases that match TRBD1. The CDR3 sequence is 15 residues long. V lost 4 bases to trimming and J lost 5 bases; unmatched junction nucleotides: 8. Germline assignment: CDR1 SGDLS and CDR2 YYNGEE.